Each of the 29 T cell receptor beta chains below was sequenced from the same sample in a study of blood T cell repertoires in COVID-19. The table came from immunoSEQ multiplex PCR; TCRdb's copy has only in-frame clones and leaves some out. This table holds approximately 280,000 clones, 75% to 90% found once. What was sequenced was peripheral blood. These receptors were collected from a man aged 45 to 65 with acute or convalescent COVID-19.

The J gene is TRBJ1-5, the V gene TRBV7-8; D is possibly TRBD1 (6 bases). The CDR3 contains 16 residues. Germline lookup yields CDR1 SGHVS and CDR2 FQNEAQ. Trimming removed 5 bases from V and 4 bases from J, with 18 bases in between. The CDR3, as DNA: TGTGCCAGCAGCCCAACCTACAGGGAACGGAATCAGCCCCAGCATTTT. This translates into CASSPTYRERNQPQHF.

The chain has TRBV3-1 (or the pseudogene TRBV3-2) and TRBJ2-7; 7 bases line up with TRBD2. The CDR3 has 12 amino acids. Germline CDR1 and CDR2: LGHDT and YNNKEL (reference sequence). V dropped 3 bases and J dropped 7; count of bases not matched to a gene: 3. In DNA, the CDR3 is TGTGCCAGCAGCCACGTGGGGGGGGAGCAGTACTTC. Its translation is CASSHVGGEQYF.

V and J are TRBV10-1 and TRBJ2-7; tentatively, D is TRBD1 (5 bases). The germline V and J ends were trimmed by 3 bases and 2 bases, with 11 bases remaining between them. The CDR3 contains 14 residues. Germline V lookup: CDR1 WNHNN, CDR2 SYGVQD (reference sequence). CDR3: CASSDGRAAYEQYF. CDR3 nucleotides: TGCGCCAGCAGTGACGGCAGGGCGGCCTACGAGCAGTACTTC.

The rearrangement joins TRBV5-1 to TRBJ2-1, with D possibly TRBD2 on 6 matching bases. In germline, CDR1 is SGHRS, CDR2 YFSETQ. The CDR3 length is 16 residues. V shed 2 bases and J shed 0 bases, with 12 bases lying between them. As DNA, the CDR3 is TGCGCCAGCAGCTTTCTGGGGGGAAGCTCCTACAATGAGCAGTTCTTC. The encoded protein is CASSFLGGSSYNEQFF.

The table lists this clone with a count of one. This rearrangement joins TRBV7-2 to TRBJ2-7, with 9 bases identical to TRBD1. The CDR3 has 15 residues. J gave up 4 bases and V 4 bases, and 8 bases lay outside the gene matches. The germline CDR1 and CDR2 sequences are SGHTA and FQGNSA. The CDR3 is CASSYQRDRVYEQYF. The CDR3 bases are TGTGCCAGCAGCTACCAAAGGGACAGGGTTTACGAGCAGTACTTC.

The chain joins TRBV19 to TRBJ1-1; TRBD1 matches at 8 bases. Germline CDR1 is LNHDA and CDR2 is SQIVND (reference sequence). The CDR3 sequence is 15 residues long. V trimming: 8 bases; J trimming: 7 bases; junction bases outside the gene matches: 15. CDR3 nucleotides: TGTGCCAGTCACCCAACAGGGGGACCGCCTGGTGAAGCTTTCTTT. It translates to CASHPTGGPPGEAFF.

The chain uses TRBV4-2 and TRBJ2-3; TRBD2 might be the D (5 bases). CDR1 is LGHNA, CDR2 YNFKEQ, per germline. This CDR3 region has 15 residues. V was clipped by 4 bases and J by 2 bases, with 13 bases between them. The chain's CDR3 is CASSPPEVPTDTQYF. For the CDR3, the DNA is TGTGCCAGCAGCCCCCCGGAGGTTCCCACAGATACGCAGTATTTT.

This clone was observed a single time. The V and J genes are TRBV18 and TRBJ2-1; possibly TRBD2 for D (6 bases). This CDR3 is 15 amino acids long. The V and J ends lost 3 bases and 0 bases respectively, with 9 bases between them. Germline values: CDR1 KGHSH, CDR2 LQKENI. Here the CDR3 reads CASSPNGGSYNEQFF. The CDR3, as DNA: TGTGCCAGCTCACCGAACGGGGGCTCCTACAATGAGCAGTTCTTC.

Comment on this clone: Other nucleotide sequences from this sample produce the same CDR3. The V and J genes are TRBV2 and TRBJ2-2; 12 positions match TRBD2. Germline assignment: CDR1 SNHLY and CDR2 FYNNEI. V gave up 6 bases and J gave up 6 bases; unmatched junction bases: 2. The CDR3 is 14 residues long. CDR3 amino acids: CASRASGGAGELFF. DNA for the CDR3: TGTGCCAGCAGAGCTAGCGGGGGGGCCGGGGAGCTGTTTTTT.

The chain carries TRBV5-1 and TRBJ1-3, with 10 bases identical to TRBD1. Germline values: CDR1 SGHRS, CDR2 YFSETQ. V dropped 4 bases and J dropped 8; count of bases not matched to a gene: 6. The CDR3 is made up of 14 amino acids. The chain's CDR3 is CASSHGTGVDTIYF. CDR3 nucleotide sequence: TGCGCCAGCAGCCATGGGACAGGGGTTGACACCATATATTTT.

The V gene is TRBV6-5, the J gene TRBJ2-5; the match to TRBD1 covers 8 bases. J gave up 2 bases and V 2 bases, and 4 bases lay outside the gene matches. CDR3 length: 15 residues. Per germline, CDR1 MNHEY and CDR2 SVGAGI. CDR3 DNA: TGTGCCAGCAGTTACAGCAGGGGGCTTCAAGAGACCCAGTACTTC. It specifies CASSYSRGLQETQYF.

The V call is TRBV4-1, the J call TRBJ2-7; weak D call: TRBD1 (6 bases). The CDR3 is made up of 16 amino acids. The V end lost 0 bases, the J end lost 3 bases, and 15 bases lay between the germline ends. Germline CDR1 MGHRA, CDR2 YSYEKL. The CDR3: CASSQDRAGANYEQYF. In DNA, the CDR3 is TGCGCCAGCAGCCAAGATAGGGCAGGGGCGAACTACGAGCAGTACTTC.

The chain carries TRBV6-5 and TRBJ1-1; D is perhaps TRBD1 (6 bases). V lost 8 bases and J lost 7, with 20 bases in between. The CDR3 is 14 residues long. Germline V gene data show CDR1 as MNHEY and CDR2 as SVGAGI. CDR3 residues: CASPRTGWGNEAFF. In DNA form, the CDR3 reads TGTGCCAGCCCGAGAACAGGGTGGGGGAATGAAGCTTTCTTT.

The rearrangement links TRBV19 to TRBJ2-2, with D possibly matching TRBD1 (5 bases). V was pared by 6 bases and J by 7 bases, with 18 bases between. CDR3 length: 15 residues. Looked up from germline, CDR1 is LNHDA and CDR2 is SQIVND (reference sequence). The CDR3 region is CASSPTGTFIGELFF. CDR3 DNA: TGTGCCAGTAGCCCCACAGGCACCTTTATCGGGGAGCTGTTTTTT.

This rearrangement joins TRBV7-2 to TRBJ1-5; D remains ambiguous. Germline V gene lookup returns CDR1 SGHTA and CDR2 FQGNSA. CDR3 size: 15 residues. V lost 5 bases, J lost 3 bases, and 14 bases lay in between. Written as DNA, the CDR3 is TGTGCCAGCAGCGCCGGGAGCGGAGACAATCAGCCCCAGCATTTT. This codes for CASSAGSGDNQPQHF.

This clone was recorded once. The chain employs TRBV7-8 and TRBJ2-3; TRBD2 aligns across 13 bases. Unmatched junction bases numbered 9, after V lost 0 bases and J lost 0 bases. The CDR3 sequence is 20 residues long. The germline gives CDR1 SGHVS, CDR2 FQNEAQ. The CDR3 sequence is CASSLARLAGGGDSTDTQYF. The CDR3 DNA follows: TGTGCCAGCAGCTTAGCGCGACTAGCGGGGGGCGGGGATAGCACAGATACGCAGTATTTT.

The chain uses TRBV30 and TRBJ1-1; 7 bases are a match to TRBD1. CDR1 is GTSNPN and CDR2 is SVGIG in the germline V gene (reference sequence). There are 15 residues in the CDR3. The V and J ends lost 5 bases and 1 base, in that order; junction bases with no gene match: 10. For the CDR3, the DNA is TGTGCCTGGGGGGGAATGGGACAGAGGAACACTGAAGCTTTCTTT. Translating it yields CAWGGMGQRNTEAFF.

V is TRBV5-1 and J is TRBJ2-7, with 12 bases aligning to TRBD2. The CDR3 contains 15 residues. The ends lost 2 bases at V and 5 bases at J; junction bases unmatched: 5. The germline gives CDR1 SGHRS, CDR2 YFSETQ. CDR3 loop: CASSFLAGGPHEQYF. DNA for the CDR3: TGCGCCAGCAGCTTCCTAGCGGGGGGGCCGCACGAGCAGTACTTC.

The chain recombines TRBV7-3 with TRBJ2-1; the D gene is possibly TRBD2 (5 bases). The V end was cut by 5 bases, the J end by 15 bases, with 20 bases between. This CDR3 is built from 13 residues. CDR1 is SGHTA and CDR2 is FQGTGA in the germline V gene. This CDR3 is CASSPTKEALPFF. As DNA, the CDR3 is TGTGCCAGCAGCCCCACTAAGGAGGCTTTACCGTTCTTC.

In DNA, the CDR3 is TGTGCCAGCGTGATGGTTAGCGGGGGGTACACAGATACGCAGTATTTT. It is translated as CASVMVSGGYTDTQYF. The chain joins TRBV2 to TRBJ2-3, with 10 bases aligning to TRBD2. Germline CDR1 SNHLY, CDR2 FYNNEI. The CDR3 runs 16 residues. After removal of 8 bases from V and 2 bases from J, the junction contained 10 bases not matched to a gene.

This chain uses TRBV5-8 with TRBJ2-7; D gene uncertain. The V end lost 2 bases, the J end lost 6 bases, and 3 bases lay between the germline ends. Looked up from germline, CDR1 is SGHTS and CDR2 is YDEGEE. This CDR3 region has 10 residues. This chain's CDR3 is CASSFFEQYF. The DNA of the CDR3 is TGTGCCAGCAGCTTCTTCGAGCAGTACTTC. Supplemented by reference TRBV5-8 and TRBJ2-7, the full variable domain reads EAGVTQSPTHLIKTRGQQATLRCSPISGHTSVYWYQQALGLGLQFLLWYDEGEERNRGNFPPRFSGRQFPNYSSELNVNALELEDSALYLCASSFFEQYFGPGTRLTVT.

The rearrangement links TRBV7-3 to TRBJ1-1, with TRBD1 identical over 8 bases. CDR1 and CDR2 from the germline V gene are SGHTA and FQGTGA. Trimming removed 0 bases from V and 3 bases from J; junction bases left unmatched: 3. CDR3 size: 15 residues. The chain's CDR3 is CASSLTGTGHTEAFF. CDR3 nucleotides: TGTGCCAGCAGCTTAACCGGGACAGGTCACACTGAAGCTTTCTTT.

The CDR3 is CASSSGTGIPHGNQPQHF. CDR3 nucleotides: TGTGCCAGCAGTTCCGGGACAGGGATCCCACATGGGAATCAGCCCCAGCATTTT. V and J are TRBV27 and TRBJ1-5; 9 bases fit TRBD1. V dropped 4 bases and J dropped 4; count of bases not matched to a gene: 14. Germline V CDR1 and CDR2: MNHEY, SMNVEV (reference sequence). The CDR3 spans 18 residues.

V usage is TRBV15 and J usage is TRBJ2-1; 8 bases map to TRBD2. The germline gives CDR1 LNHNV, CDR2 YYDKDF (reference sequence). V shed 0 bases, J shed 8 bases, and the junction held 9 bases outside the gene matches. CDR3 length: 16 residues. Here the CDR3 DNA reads TGTGCCACCAGCAGAGATAATGGCGGGGGGCCGGATGAGCAGTTCTTC. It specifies CATSRDNGGGPDEQFF.

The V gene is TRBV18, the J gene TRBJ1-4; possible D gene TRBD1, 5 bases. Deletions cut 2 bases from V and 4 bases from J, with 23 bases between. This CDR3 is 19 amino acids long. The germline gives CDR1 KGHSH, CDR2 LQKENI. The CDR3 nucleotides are TGTGCCAGCTCACCATTATCGTCGACAGCTGCCGGGCTTAATGAAAAACTGTTTTTT. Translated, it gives CASSPLSSTAAGLNEKLFF.

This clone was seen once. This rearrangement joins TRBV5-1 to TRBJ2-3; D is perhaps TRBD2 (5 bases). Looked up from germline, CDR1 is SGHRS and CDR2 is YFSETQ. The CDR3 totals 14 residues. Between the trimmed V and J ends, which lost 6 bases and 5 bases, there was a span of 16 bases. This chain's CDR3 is CASNTGIAQDTQYF. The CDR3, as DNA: TGCGCCAGCAACACGGGGATCGCCCAAGATACGCAGTATTTT.

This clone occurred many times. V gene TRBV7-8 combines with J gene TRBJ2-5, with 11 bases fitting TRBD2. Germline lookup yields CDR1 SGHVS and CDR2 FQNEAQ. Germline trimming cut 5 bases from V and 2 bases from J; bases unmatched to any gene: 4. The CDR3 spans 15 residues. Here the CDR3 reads CASSMRLAGQETQYF. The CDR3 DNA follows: TGTGCCAGCAGCATGAGACTAGCGGGGCAAGAGACCCAGTACTTC.

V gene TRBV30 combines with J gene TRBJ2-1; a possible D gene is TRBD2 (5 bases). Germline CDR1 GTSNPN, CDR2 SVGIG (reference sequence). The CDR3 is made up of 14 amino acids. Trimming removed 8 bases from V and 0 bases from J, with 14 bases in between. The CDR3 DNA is TGTGCCGTCGAGCGGAAAAGCTCCTACAATGAGCAGTTCTTC. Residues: CAVERKSSYNEQFF.

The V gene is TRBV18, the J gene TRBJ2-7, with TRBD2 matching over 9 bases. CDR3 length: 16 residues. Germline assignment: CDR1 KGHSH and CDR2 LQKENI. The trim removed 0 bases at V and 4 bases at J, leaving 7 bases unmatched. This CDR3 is CASSPPYSGGPYEQYF. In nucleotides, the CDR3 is TGTGCCAGCTCACCACCGTATAGCGGGGGACCTTACGAGCAGTACTTC.